The T cell receptor beta chain under discussion was sequenced for a study of cytomegalovirus exposure and HLA in healthy donors. At the level of the study: An early data release held around 80 million unique TCRs from HLA-typed donors. Study-wide results and caveats: A highly shared variant cluster was judged a likely technical artifact. Overall, roughly 170 TCR beta chains were annotated as cytomegalovirus-associated. Generally TCR sequences proved uncommon, though certain public TCRs appeared in numerous donors.

With regard to this clone: What it binds is not known.

The primer mix had 60 Vbeta and 13 Jbeta primers. Clones were sequenced by immunoSEQ multiplex PCR, and TCRdb holds only the in-frame ones, with some missing. The sample contains approximately 110,000 clones, 50% to 70% of which appear only once. Germline assignment: CDR1 MNHEY and CDR2 SVGAGI. The CDR3 covers 15 residues. Trimming shortened V by 11 bases and J by 8 bases, and 25 bases separated the two germline ends. The chain combines TRBV6-5 with TRBJ2-1; tentative D call: TRBD1 (6 bases). The receptor's source is a young man in good health and CMV-seropositive. Sequenced sample: PBMCs. The CDR3 coding sequence is TGTGCCCGCTGCAGTGGGACACTCCTCGGGGATGAGCAGTTCTTC. Its translation is CARCSGTLLGDEQFF.